The sequence of this T cell receptor beta chain was determined in a study of blood T cell repertoires in COVID-19. Clones were sequenced by immunoSEQ multiplex PCR, and TCRdb holds only the in-frame ones, with some missing. This sample has 300,000 to 450,000 clones, with roughly 90% found just once. This clone has a single count. Germline values: CDR1 MNHEY, CDR2 SVGAGI. The junction had 3 bases not matched to a gene; V was cut back by 2 bases and J by 7 bases. This CDR3 has 14 amino acids. The source of this sequence is a woman aged 60-75 years with COVID-19, enrolled during active disease. The sequencing input was peripheral blood. J is TRBJ2-1 and V is TRBV6-5; 9 bases match TRBD2. CDR3 in amino acids: CASSYGRGGNEQFF. The CDR3 DNA is TGTGCCAGCAGTTACGGGCGGGGGGGAAATGAGCAGTTCTTC.